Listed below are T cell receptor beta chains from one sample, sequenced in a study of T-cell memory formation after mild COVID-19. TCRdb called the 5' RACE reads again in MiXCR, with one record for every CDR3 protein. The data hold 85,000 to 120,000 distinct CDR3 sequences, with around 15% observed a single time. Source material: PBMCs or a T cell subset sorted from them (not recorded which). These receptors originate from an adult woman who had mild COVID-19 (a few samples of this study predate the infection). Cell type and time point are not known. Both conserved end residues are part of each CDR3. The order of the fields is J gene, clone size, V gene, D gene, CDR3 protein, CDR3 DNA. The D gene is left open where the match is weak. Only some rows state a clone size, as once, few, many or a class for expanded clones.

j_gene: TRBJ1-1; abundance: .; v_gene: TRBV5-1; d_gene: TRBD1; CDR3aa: CASSSRLTGDTEAFF; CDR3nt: TGCGCCAGCAGCTCGCGACTTACAGGGGACACTGAAGCTTTCTTT
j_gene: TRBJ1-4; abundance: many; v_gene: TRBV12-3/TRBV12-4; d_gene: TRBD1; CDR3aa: CASRSGQAAREKLFF; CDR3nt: TGTGCCAGCAGATCTGGACAGGCAGCAAGGGAAAAACTGTTTTTT
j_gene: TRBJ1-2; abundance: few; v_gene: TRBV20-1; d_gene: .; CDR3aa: CSARYRDPNYGYTF; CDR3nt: TGCAGTGCTAGGTACAGGGACCCTAACTATGGCTACACCTTC
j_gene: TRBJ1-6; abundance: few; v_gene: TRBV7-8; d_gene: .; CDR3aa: CASSSWGEGRNNSPLHF; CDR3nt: TGTGCCAGCAGCTCATGGGGGGAGGGTCGAAATAATTCACCCCTCCACTTT
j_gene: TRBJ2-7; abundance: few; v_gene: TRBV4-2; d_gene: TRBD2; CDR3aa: CASSQDVAGVEEQYF; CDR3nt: TGTGCCAGCAGCCAAGATGTAGCGGGAGTGGAAGAGCAGTACTTC
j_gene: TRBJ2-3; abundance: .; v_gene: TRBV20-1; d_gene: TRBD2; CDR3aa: CSATSSGGAWTDTQYF; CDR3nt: TGCAGTGCAACCTCTAGCGGGGGGGCTTGGACAGATACGCAGTATTTT
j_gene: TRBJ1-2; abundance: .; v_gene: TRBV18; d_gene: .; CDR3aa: CASSPPGTQTF; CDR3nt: TGTGCCAGCTCACCACCGGGGACGCAGACCTTC
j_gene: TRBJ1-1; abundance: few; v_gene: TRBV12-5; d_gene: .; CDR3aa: CASGFGLAGADTEAFF; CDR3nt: TGTGCTAGTGGTTTTGGGCTGGCAGGGGCCGACACTGAAGCTTTCTTT
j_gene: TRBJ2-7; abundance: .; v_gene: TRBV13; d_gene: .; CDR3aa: CASSPRGLSGAYEQYF; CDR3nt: TGTGCCAGCAGCCCTAGGGGACTCTCTGGGGCCTACGAGCAGTACTTC
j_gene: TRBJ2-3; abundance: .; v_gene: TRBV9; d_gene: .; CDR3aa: CASSVPTRGGESTETQYF; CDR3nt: TGTGCCAGCAGCGTACCTACTAGGGGCGGGGAAAGCACAGAGACGCAGTATTTT
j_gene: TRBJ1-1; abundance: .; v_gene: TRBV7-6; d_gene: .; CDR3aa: CASSLGVMNTEAFF; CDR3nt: TGTGCCAGCAGCTTAGGGGTAATGAACACTGAAGCTTTCTTT
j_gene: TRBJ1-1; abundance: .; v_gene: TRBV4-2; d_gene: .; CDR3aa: CASGGMGNTEAFF; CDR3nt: TGTGCCAGCGGGGGGATGGGGAACACTGAAGCTTTCTTT
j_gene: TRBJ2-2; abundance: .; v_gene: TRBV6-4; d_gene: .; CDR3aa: CASRRSKNTGELFF; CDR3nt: TGTGCCAGCAGGAGGTCAAAGAACACCGGGGAGCTGTTTTTT
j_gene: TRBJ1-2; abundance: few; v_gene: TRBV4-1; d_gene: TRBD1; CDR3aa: CASSPEAGGEYGYTF; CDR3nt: TGCGCCAGCAGCCCCGAGGCAGGGGGCGAGTATGGCTACACCTTC